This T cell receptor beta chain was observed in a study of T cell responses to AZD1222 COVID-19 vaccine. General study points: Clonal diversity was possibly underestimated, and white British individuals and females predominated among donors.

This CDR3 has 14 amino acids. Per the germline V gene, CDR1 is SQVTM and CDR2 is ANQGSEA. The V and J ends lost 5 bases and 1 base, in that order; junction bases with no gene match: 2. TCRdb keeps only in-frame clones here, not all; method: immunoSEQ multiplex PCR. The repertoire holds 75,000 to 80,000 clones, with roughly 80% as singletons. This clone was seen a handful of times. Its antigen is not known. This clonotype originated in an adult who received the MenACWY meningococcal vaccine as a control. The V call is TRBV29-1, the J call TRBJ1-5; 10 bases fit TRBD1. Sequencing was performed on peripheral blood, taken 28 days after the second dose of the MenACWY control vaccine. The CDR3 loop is CSVWDRGSNQPQHF. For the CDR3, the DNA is TGCAGCGTTTGGGACAGGGGAAGCAATCAGCCCCAGCATTTT.